A single T cell receptor beta chain is shown here with its context. Its antigen remains unknown. The sample belongs to a study of identical twins. Study conclusions and caveats: There were fewer insertions in abundant cord blood beta clonotypes, but memory repertoires showed no such pattern.

In TCRdb, the 5' RACE reads were re-called with MiXCR into one record per CDR3 protein. The data hold 700,000 to 950,000 distinct CDR3 sequences, with about 12% observed a single time. From germline, CDR1 is ENHRY and CDR2 SYGVKD. The trim removed 7 bases at V and 6 bases at J, leaving 2 bases unmatched. The CDR3 consists of 12 residues. These same data were also listed under a study on yellow fever vaccine responses in identical twins.

Sequencing was done on a sample of PBMCs. This sequence originates from a woman aged 18-30 years in good health. The chain is built from TRBV10-3 and TRBJ2-1; 8 bases match TRBD2. The CDR3 spells CAINGGGNEQFF. The CDR3, as DNA: TGTGCCATCAACGGGGGGGGCAATGAGCAGTTCTTC.